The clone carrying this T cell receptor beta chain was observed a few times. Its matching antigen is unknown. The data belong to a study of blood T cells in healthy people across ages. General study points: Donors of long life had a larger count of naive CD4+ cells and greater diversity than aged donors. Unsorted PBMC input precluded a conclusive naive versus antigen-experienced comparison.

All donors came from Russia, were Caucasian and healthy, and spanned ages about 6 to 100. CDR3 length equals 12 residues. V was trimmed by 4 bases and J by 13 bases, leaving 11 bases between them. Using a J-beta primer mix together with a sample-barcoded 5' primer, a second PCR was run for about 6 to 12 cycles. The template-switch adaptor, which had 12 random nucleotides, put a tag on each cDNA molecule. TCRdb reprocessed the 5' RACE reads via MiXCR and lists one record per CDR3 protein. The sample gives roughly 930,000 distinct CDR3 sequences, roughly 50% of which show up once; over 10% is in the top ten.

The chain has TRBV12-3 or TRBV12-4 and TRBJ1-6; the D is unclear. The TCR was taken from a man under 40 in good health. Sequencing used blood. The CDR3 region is CASSSLKSPLHF. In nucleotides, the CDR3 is TGTGCCAGCAGTTCACTAAAGTCGCCCCTCCACTTT.